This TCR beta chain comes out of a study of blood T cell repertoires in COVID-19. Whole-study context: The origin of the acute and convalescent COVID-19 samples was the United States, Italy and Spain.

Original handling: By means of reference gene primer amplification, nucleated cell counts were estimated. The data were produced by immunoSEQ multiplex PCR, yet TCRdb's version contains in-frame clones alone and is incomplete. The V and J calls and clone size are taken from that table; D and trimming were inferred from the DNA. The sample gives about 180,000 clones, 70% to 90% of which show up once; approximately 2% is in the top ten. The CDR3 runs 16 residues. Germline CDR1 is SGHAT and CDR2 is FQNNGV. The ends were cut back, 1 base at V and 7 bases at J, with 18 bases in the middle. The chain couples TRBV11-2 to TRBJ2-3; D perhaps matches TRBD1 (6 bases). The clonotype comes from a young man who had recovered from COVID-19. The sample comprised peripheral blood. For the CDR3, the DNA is TGTGCCAGCAGCTTAGTGGGGGCGGGCACCCCGTATACGCAGTATTTT. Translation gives CASSLVGAGTPYTQYF.